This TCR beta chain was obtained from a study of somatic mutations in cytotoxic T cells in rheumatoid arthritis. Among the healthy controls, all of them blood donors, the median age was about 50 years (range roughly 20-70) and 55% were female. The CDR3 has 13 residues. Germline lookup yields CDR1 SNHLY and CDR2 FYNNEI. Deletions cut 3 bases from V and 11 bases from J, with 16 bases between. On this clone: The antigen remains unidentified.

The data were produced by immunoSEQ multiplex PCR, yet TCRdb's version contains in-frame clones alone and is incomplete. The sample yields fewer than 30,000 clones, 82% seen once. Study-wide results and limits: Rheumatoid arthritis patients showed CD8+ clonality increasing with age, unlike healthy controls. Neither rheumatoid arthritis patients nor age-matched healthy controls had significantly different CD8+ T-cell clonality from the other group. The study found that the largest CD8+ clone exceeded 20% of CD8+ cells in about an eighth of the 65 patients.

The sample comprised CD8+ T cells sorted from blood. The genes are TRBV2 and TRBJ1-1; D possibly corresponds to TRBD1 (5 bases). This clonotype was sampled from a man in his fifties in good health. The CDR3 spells CASSEGTASDAFF. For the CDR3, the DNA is TGTGCCAGCAGTGAGGGGACGGCCAGCGACGCTTTCTTT.